This T cell receptor beta chain was captured in a study of cytomegalovirus exposure and HLA in healthy donors. Trimming removed 5 bases from V and 4 bases from J, with 17 bases in between. There are 15 residues in the CDR3. The germline gives CDR1 LNHDA, CDR2 SQIVND (reference sequence). Both 60 Vbeta primers and 13 Jbeta primers went into the PCR. Original analysis: An analysis that came later counted tens of millions of unique TCR beta chains, around 12 million shared. Sequencing was performed with immunoSEQ multiplex PCR; in TCRdb, only in-frame clones are kept and a portion is missing. V and J calls and clone size come straight from that table; D and trimming were deduced from the DNA. The profile shows roughly 100,000 clones, around 81% of them singletons. Healthy individuals who donated bone marrow served as the donors.

J is TRBJ1-1 and V is TRBV19, with D maybe TRBD1 (5 bases). Sequenced input: PBMCs. This sequence was found in a man in his forties in good health and CMV-seropositive. CDR3: CASSRWEGLVTEAFF. The CDR3 DNA reads TGTGCCAGTAGTCGCTGGGAGGGGCTTGTCACTGAAGCTTTCTTT.